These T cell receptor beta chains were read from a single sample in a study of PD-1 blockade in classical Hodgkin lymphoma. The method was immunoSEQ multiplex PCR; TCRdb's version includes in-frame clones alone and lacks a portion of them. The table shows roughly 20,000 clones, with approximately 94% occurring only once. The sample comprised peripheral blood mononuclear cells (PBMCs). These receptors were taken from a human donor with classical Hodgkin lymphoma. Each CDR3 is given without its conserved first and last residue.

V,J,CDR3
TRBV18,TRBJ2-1,ASSPSQLASYNEQF
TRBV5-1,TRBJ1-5,ARRTGQDQPQH
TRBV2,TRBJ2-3,ASAGLAGPDTQY
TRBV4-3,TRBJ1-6,ASSHDRDTYNSPLH
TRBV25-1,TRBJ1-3,ASSEWAGELGNTIY
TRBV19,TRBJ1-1,ARFIQTFQRVQAF
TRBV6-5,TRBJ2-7,ASSYVGQGDYEQY
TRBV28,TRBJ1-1,ASSPHSPEAF
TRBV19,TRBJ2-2,ASSDRGENTGELF
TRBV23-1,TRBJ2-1,ASSQSATGRNTYNEQF
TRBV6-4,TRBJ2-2,ASSDSDSGELF
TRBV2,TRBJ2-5,ASSKLDRQETQY
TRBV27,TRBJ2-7,ASSLSGQGLRYEQY
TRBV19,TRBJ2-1,ASSIGHNEQF
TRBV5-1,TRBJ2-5,ASSLGPSGVNVGWKETQY
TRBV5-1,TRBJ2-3,ASSLRIVGRGTDTQY
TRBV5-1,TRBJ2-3,ASSSQGASTDTQY